This record covers a single T cell receptor (beta chain). Its antigen remains unidentified. As every portion of the isolated RNA was reverse transcribed, the sequencing read expressed TCRB transcripts. Profiled with immunoSEQ multiplex PCR; TCRdb holds only in-frame clones, not every one. The data show about 150,000 clones, approximately 8% seen once. The data stem from a study of beta chain features in type 1 diabetes. Findings of the study overall: TCRB CDR3 length was moderately but significantly reduced in all four CD4+ subsets of Type 1 diabetes patients.

Each of the CD4+ naive, central memory, regulatory and stem cell-like memory populations was sorted via CD45RO/CCR7/CD25/CD127/CD95/CD27. This CDR3 region has 15 residues. Germline V gene data show CDR1 as LNHDA and CDR2 as SQIVND (reference sequence). Trimming pared 5 bases from V and 0 bases from J, leaving 13 bases between. The sequencing sample was made of central memory CD4+ T cells from blood. The rearrangement uses TRBV19 and TRBJ1-1, with D perhaps TRBD1 (5 bases). The TCR sequence derives from a woman aged 40 to 50 with type 1 diabetes. The CDR3 DNA is TGTGCCAGTAGTCCGAGGACACCCATGAACACTGAAGCTTTCTTT. Translating gives CASSPRTPMNTEAFF.